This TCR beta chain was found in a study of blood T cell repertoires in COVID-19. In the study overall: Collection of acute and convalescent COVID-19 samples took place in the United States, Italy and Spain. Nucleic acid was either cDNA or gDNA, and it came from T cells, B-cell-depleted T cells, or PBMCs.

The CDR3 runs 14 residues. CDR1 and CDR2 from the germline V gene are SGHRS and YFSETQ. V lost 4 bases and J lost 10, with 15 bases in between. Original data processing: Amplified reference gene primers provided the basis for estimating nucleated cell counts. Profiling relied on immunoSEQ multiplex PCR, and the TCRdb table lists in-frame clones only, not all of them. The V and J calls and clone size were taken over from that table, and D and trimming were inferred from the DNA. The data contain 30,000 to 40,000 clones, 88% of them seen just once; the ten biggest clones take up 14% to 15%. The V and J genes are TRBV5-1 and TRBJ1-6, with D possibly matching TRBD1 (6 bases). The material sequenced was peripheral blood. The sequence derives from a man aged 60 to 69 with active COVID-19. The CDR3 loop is CASSLQGRQSPLHF. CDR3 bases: TGCGCCAGCAGCCTACAGGGCCGACAGTCACCCCTCCACTTT.